The text below deals with one T cell receptor beta chain. The sample originates from a study of technical replicates of blood from a handful of donors. Germline values: CDR1 LNHDA, CDR2 SQIVND (reference sequence). Trimming pared 8 bases from V and 2 bases from J, leaving 16 bases between. The length of the CDR3 is 14 residues. Measured with immunoSEQ multiplex PCR; TCRdb has only the in-frame clones, and not every one. The repertoire has about 82,000 clones, over 95% of them found once; the top ten carry 0.3% to 0.4%. Sequenced material: T cells isolated from PBMCs. This TCR came from a human donor in good health. The chain uses TRBV19 and TRBJ2-7; D gene unclear. CDR3 in DNA: TGTGCCAGTGCCGACACCGGTAGGACCTACGAGCAGTACTTC. It is translated as CASADTGRTYEQYF.